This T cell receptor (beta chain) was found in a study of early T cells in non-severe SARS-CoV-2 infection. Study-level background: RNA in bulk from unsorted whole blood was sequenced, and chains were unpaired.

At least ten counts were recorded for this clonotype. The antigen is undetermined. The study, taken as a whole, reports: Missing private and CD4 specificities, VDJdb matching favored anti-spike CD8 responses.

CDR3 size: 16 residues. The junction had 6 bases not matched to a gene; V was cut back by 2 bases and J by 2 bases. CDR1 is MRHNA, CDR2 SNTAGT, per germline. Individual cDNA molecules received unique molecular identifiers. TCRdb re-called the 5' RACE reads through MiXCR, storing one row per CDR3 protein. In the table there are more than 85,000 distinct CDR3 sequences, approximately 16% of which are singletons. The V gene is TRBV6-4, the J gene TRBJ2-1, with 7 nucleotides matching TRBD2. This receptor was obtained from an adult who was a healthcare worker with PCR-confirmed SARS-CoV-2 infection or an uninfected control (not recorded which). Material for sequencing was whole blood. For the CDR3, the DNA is TGTGCCAGCAGTGACACGGGCGGGGGTGCCTACAATGAGCAGTTCTTC. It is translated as CASSDTGGGAYNEQFF.